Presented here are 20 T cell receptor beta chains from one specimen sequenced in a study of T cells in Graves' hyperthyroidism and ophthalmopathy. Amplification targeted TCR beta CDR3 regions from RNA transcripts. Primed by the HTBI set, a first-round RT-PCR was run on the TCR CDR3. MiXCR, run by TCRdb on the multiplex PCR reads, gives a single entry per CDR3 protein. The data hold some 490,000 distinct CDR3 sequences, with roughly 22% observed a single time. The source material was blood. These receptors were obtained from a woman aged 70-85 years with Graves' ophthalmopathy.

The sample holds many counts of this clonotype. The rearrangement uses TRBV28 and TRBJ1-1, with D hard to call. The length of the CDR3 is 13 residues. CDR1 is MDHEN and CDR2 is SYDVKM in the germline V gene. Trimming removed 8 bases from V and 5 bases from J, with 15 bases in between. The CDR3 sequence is CASLNHRDTEAFF. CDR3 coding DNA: TGTGCCAGCTTGAACCATCGGGATACTGAAGCTTTCTTT.

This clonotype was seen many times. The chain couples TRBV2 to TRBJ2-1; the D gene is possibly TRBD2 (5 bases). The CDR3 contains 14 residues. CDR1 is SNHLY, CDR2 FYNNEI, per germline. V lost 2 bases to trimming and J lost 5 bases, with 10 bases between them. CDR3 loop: CASSELARNNEQFF. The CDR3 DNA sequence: TGTGCCAGCAGTGAATTAGCGCGAAACAATGAGCAGTTCTTC.

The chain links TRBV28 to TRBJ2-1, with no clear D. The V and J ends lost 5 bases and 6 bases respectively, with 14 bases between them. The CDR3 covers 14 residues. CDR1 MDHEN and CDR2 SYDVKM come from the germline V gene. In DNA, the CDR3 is TGTGCCAGCAGTGGAATGGGCAGTCGCAATGAGCAGTTCTTC. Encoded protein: CASSGMGSRNEQFF. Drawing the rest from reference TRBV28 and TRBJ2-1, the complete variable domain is DVKVTQSSRYLVKRTGEKVFLECVQDMDHENMFWYRQDPGLGLRLIYFSYDVKMKEKGDIPEGYSVSREKKERFSLILESASTNQTSMYLCASSGMGSRNEQFFGPGTRLTVL.

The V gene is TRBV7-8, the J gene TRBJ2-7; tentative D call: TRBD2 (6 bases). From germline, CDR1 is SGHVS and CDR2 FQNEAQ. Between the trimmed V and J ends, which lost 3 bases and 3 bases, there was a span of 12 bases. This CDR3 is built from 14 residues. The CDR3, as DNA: TGTGCCAGCAGCTTGGGACTCGACCTCTACGAGCAGTACTTC. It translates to CASSLGLDLYEQYF.

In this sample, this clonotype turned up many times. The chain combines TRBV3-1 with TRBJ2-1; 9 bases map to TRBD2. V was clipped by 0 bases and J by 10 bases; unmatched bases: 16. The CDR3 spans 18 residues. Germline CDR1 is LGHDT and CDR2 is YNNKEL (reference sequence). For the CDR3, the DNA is TGTGCCAGCAGCCAAGAAGATCGGTGGCTAGCGGGGTATGGCGAGCAGTTCTTC. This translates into CASSQEDRWLAGYGEQFF.

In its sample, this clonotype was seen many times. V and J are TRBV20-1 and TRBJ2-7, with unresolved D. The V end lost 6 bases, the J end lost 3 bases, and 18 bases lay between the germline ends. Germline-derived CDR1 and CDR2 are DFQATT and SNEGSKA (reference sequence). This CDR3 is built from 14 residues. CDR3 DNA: TGCAGTGCATCGTTCCGAGGAACTTACTACGAGCAGTACTTC. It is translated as CSASFRGTYYEQYF.

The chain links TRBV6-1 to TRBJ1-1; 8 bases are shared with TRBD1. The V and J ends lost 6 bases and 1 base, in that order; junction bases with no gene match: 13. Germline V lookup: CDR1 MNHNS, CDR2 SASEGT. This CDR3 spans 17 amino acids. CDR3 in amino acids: CASSRGSGGLGNTEAFF. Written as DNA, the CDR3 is TGTGCCAGCAGCCGCGGATCAGGGGGCCTGGGGAACACTGAAGCTTTCTTT.

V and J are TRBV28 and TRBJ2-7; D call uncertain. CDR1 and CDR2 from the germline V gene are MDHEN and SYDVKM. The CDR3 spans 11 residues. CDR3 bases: TGTGCGACCGGGCCCACCTACGAGCAGTACTTC. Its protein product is CATGPTYEQYF.

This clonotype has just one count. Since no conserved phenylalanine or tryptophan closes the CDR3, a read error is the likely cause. DNA for the CDR3: TGTGCCAGCAGCTTAGCAGGGAACTATGGCTACACCTTA. Amino acids: CASSLAGNYGYTL. This chain links TRBV7-2 with TRBJ1-2; no definite D call. This CDR3 region has 13 residues. In germline, CDR1 is SGHTA, CDR2 FQGNSA. V lost 0 bases and J lost 2, with 4 bases in between.

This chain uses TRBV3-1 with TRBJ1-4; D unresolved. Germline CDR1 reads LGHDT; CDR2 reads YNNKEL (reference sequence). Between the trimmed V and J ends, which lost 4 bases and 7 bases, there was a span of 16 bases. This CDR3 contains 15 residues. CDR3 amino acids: CASSLYGEGGEKLFF. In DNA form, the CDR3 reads TGTGCCAGCAGCCTCTACGGGGAGGGAGGTGAAAAACTGTTTTTT.

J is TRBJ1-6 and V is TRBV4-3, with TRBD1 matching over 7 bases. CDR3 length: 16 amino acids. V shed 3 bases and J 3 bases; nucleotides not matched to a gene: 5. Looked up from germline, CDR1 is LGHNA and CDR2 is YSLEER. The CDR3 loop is CASSQRTGVYNSPLHF. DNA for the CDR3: TGCGCCAGCAGCCAGAGAACAGGGGTCTATAATTCACCCCTCCACTTT.

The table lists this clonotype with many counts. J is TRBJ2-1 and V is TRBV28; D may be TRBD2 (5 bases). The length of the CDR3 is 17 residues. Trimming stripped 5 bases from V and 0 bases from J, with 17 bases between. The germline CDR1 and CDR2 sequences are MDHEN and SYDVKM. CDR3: CASSIQSGAVSYNEQFF. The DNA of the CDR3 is TGTGCCAGCAGTATTCAGAGCGGAGCGGTCTCCTACAATGAGCAGTTCTTC.

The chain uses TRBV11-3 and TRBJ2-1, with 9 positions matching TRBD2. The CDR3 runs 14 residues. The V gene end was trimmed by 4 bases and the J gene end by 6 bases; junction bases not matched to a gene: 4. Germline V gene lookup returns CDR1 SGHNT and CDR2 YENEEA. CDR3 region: CASSSSSGVNEQFF. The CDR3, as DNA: TGTGCCAGCAGCTCCTCTAGCGGGGTCAATGAGCAGTTCTTC.

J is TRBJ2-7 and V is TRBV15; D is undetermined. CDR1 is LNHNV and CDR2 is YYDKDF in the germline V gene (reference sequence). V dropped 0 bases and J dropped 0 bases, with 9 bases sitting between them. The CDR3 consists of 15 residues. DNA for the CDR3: TGTGCCACCAGCAGAGAGTGGCGGAGCTCCTACGAGCAGTACTTC. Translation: CATSREWRSSYEQYF.

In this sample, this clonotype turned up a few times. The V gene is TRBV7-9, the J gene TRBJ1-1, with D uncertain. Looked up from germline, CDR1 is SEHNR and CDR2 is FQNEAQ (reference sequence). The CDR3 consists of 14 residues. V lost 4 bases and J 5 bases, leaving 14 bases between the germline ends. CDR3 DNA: TGTGCCAGCAGCTCGTCCCTCCCTGAAACTGAAGCTTTCTTT. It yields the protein CASSSSLPETEAFF.

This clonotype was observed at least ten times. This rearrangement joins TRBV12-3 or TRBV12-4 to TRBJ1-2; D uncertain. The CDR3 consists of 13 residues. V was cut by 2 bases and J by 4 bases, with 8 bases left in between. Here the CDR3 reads CASSLRQSYGYTF. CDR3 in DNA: TGTGCCAGCAGTTTACGGCAGTCCTATGGCTACACCTTC.

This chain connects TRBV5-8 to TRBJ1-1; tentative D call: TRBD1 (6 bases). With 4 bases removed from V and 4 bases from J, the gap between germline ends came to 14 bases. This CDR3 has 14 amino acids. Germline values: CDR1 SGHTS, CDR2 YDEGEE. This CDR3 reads CASSRRTDSTEAFF. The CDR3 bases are TGTGCCAGCAGCAGACGGACAGATTCCACTGAAGCTTTCTTT.

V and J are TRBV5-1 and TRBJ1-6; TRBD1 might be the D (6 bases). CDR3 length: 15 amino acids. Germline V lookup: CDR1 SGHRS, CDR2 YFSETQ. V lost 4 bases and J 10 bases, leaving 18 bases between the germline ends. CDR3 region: CASSASQGLGSPLHF. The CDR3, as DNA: TGCGCCAGCAGCGCCTCACAGGGATTGGGCTCACCCCTCCACTTT.

DNA for the CDR3: TGTGCCAGCAGCTCCCTGTTTTTGTCTGGCTACACCTTC. Its protein product is CASSSLFLSGYTF. The gene calls are TRBV5-6 and TRBJ1-2, with unresolved D. The CDR3 is 13 amino acids. Per germline, CDR1 SGHDT and CDR2 YYEEEE. V lost 3 bases and J lost 7, with 13 bases in between.

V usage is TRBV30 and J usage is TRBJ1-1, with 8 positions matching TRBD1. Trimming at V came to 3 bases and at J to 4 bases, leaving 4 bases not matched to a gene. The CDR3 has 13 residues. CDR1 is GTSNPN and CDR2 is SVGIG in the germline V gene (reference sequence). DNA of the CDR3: TGTGCCTGGAGGGGAACAGGGGGCACTGAAGCTTTCTTT. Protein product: CAWRGTGGTEAFF.